This T cell receptor beta chain was sequenced in a study of beta chain features in type 1 diabetes. Whole-study context: The samples had approximately 110 million sorted cells examined in all.

One heparinised blood draw averaging around 100 mL was given by each donor. CDR3 length: 13 amino acids. The germline V gene encodes CDR1 KGHSH and CDR2 LQKENI. J gave up 5 bases and V 4 bases, and 3 bases lay outside the gene matches. Expressed TCRB transcripts were sequenced because the entire RNA isolate underwent reverse transcription. Average reads for naive, central memory and regulatory T cell samples were about 3.57 million. TCRdb keeps only in-frame clones here, not all; method: immunoSEQ multiplex PCR. This table has some 330,000 clones, 11% appearing once. This clonotype was sampled from a woman aged 30 to 39 in good health. This chain uses TRBV18 with TRBJ2-7; 9 bases align to TRBD1. Sequencing was carried out using naive CD4+ T cells from blood. The CDR3 DNA is TGTGCCAGCTCACAGGGACAGGGAAACGAGCAGTACTTC. Its translation is CASSQGQGNEQYF. Drawing the rest from reference TRBV18 and TRBJ2-7, the complete variable domain is NAGVMQNPRHLVRRRGQEARLRCSPMKGHSHVYWYRQLPEEGLKFMVYLQKENIIDESGMPKERFSAEFPKEGPSILRIQQVVRGDSAAYFCASSQGQGNEQYFGPGTRLTVT.